Following are 21 T cell receptor beta chains from one sample sequenced in a study of cytomegalovirus exposure and HLA in healthy donors. A multiplex PCR was run with 60 Vbeta primers and 13 Jbeta primers. TCRdb's copy holds only in-frame clones and misses some; the assay was immunoSEQ multiplex PCR. The table records over 200,000 clones, approximately 81% of them present only once. Sequenced material: PBMCs. The receptors originated from a human donor in good health.

The chain uses TRBV6-4 and TRBJ2-1; 7 nucleotides line up with TRBD2. Germline loops: CDR1 MRHNA, CDR2 SNTAGT. This CDR3 contains 17 residues. The junction had 7 bases not matched to a gene; V was cut back by 2 bases and J by 0 bases. The CDR3 coding sequence is TGTGCCAGCAGTGACCCCGTAGCGGGTAGCTCCTACAATGAGCAGTTCTTC. Translated: CASSDPVAGSSYNEQFF.

This clone was detected only once. The chain is built from TRBV5-1 and TRBJ2-1; perhaps TRBD2 as D (5 bases). The CDR3 length is 15 residues. CDR1 SGHRS and CDR2 YFSETQ come from the germline V gene. V dropped 4 bases and J dropped 6 bases, with 17 bases sitting between them. The CDR3 spells CASSAGIVTVNEQFF. CDR3 DNA sequence: TGCGCCAGCAGCGCCGGGATAGTGACGGTCAATGAGCAGTTCTTC.

The chain links TRBV7-2 to TRBJ2-7; 9 nucleotides line up with TRBD1. Germline CDR1 reads SGHTA; CDR2 reads FQGNSA. CDR3 length equals 17 residues. V lost 2 bases to trimming and J lost 0 bases; unmatched junction nucleotides: 8. In nucleotides, the CDR3 is TGTGCCAGCAGCTTAAGAGGAGGGACAGGGAGCTCCTACGAGCAGTACTTC. Translating it yields CASSLRGGTGSSYEQYF.

As for this clone: Its ends do not fully match the called genes, so a read error is possible. The chain couples TRBV28 to TRBJ2-4; 10 nucleotides align to TRBD2. Germline V gene data show CDR1 as MDHEN and CDR2 as SYDVKM. This CDR3 is built from 12 residues. The CDR3 is CASTNEAGLADF. The CDR3 DNA sequence: TGTGCCAGCACCAACGAGGCAGGACTAGCGGACTTC.

The chain joins TRBV21-1 to TRBJ2-7; the table's D gene call, TRBD1, was not cross checked with the DNA. TRBV21-1 is designated a pseudogene. The CDR3 covers 15 residues. CDR3 protein: CASSKVGQVTYEQYF. The DNA for the CDR3 is TGTGCCAGCAGCAAAGTCGGACAGGTGACCTACGAGCAGTACTTC.

The chain is built from TRBV5-1 and TRBJ2-7; 10 bases are a match to TRBD2. The CDR3 runs 17 residues. Germline trimming cut 0 bases from V and 0 bases from J; bases unmatched to any gene: 6. Germline V gene data show CDR1 as SGHRS and CDR2 as YFSETQ. The CDR3 DNA reads as TGCGCCAGCAGCTTGGCCTCTAGCGGGGGTGCCTCCTACGAGCAGTACTTC. Protein product: CASSLASSGGASYEQYF.

The chain has TRBV29-1 and TRBJ2-7; 7 bases are shared with TRBD1. CDR3 length: 13 amino acids. The germline CDR1 and CDR2 sequences are SQVTM and ANQGSEA. The V gene end was trimmed by 3 bases and the J gene end by 5 bases; junction bases not matched to a gene: 7. The CDR3 reads CSVDQGELNEQYF. The CDR3 DNA sequence: TGCAGCGTTGATCAGGGGGAATTAAACGAGCAGTACTTC.

Only a few counts were recorded for this clone. The genes are TRBV5-1 and TRBJ2-1; 14 bases map to TRBD2. The CDR3 consists of 16 residues. J lost 7 bases, V lost 4 bases, and 7 bases had no gene match. The germline V gene has CDR1 SGHRS and CDR2 YFSETQ. The chain's CDR3 is CASSKGLAGVLNEQFF. Here the CDR3 DNA reads TGCGCCAGCAGCAAGGGACTAGCGGGAGTTCTTAATGAGCAGTTCTTC.

The DNA for the CDR3 is TGTGCCAGCAGCTTAGGGAGGGGCCGATTGGAAGGCTACACCTTC. Its translation is CASSLGRGRLEGYTF. This chain joins TRBV7-2 and TRBJ1-2; tentative D call: TRBD1 (5 bases). Germline V gives CDR1 SGHTA, CDR2 FQGNSA. This CDR3 has 15 amino acids. The germline V and J ends were trimmed by 1 base and 8 bases, with 17 bases remaining between them.

The chain is built from TRBV4-1 and TRBJ2-1; 10 bases are a match to TRBD2. CDR1 is MGHRA and CDR2 is YSYEKL in the germline V gene. J gave up 1 base and V 5 bases, and 8 bases lay outside the gene matches. The CDR3 runs to 17 residues. The CDR3: CASSELLAGASYNEQFF. In DNA form, the CDR3 reads TGCGCCAGCAGCGAGCTGCTAGCGGGAGCGTCCTACAATGAGCAGTTCTTC.

The V call is TRBV7-6, the J call TRBJ2-3; 9 nucleotides line up with TRBD1. CDR1 and CDR2 from the germline V gene are SGHVS and FNYEAQ. CDR3 size: 16 residues. The junction had 6 bases not matched to a gene; V was cut back by 2 bases and J by 3 bases. The CDR3 region has the DNA TGTGCCAGCAGCTTACACCGGGACAGGGTGACAGATACGCAGTATTTT. This sequence encodes CASSLHRDRVTDTQYF. The entire variable domain, with the rest obtained from reference TRBV7-6 and TRBJ2-3, is as follows: GAGVSQSPRYKVTKRGQDVALRCDPISGHVSLYWYRQALGQGPEFLTYFNYEAQQDKSGLPNDRFSAERPEGSISTLTIQRTEQRDSAMYRCASSLHRDRVTDTQYFGPGTRLTVL.

The chain links TRBV9 to TRBJ2-2; D is possibly TRBD2 (5 bases). Germline lookup yields CDR1 SGDLS and CDR2 YYNGEE. The CDR3 consists of 19 residues. Trimming removed 4 bases from V and 4 bases from J, with 26 bases in between. In nucleotides, the CDR3 is TGTGCCAGCAGCTCCCGCCGCCTGGTGGCGGAGGAATTCACCGGGGAGCTGTTTTTT. Protein sequence: CASSSRRLVAEEFTGELFF.

Only one count was recorded for this clone. The V and J genes are TRBV29-1 and TRBJ2-3, with D unresolved. CDR1 and CDR2 (germline): SQVTM, ANQGSEA. There are 14 residues in the CDR3. Trimming shortened V by 5 bases and J by 2 bases, and 14 bases separated the two germline ends. The CDR3 DNA follows: TGCAGCGTTTCCCAATCGGTCCCCACAGATACGCAGTATTTT. Translation: CSVSQSVPTDTQYF.

The rearrangement joins TRBV7-3 to TRBJ1-2; 11 bases are shared with TRBD1. V trimming: 4 bases; J trimming: 8 bases; junction bases outside the gene matches: 3. The CDR3 has 13 amino acids. The germline gives CDR1 SGHTA, CDR2 FQGTGA. CDR3 amino acids: CASSSDRGRGYTF. The DNA of the CDR3 is TGTGCCAGCAGCTCGGACAGGGGGCGAGGCTACACCTTC.

This clone was detected only once. The rearrangement uses TRBV19 and TRBJ1-1; D is possibly TRBD1 (6 bases). V gave up 5 bases and J gave up 0 bases, with 10 bases separating them. The CDR3 extends over 14 amino acids. Germline V gene data show CDR1 as LNHDA and CDR2 as SQIVND (reference sequence). The CDR3 spells CASSSGGLNTEAFF. DNA for the CDR3: TGTGCCAGTAGTTCGGGGGGCCTGAACACTGAAGCTTTCTTT.

For this clone: The same CDR3 also results from other DNA sequences found in this sample. The chain combines TRBV5-1 with TRBJ2-7; 9 bases map to TRBD1. After removal of 5 bases from V and 4 bases from J, the junction contained 7 bases not matched to a gene. The CDR3 length is 14 residues. CDR1 is SGHRS and CDR2 is YFSETQ in the germline V gene. CDR3 sequence: CASSLRQGGYEQYF. As DNA, the CDR3 is TGCGCCAGCAGTCTCCGACAGGGGGGGTACGAGCAGTACTTC.

This chain connects TRBV4-2 to TRBJ1-5, with 10 positions matching TRBD1. J gave up 3 bases and V 3 bases, and 8 bases lay outside the gene matches. Germline-derived CDR1 and CDR2 are LGHNA and YNFKEQ. CDR3 length equals 17 residues. CDR3 nucleotide sequence: TGTGCCAGCAGCCAGGCAAGACAGGGGGCTTACAATCAGCCCCAGCATTTT. It specifies CASSQARQGAYNQPQHF.

The V and J genes are TRBV28 and TRBJ2-1, with D possibly being TRBD1 (5 bases). This CDR3 region has 12 residues. Germline-derived CDR1 and CDR2 are MDHEN and SYDVKM. Deletions cut 2 bases from V and 9 bases from J, with 8 bases between. DNA of the CDR3: TGTGCCAGCAGTTTAGGGGCGTCTGAGCAGTTCTTC. Its protein is CASSLGASEQFF.

Of note for this clone: Other DNA sequences of this sample code for an identical CDR3. The chain has TRBV5-1 and TRBJ2-2; 9 bases match TRBD2. V gave up 4 bases and J gave up 1 base; unmatched junction bases: 2. The CDR3 covers 15 residues. In germline, CDR1 is SGHRS, CDR2 YFSETQ. The CDR3 DNA reads TGCGCCAGCAGCCTGACTAGCGGGAACACCGGGGAGCTGTTTTTT. Translated, it gives CASSLTSGNTGELFF.

CDR3 sequence: CASSGTGTLGNTGELFF. For the CDR3, the DNA is TGTGCCAGCAGCGGAACAGGGACCCTAGGGAACACCGGGGAGCTGTTTTTT. The V and J genes are TRBV9 and TRBJ2-2; tentative D call: TRBD1 (6 bases). V lost 3 bases and J 1 base, leaving 16 bases between the germline ends. Germline assignment: CDR1 SGDLS and CDR2 YYNGEE. This CDR3 is 17 amino acids long.

This sequence joins TRBV18 and TRBJ2-7; 8 nucleotides align to TRBD1. This CDR3 has 14 amino acids. Unmatched junction bases numbered 5, after V lost 2 bases and J lost 5 bases. Germline CDR1 and CDR2: KGHSH and LQKENI. The CDR3 is CASSPRTGLNEQYF. CDR3 bases: TGTGCCAGCTCACCAAGGACAGGGTTGAACGAGCAGTACTTC.